This T cell receptor beta chain is from a study of cytomegalovirus exposure and HLA in healthy donors. Findings and limits, study-wide: Productive rates of about 87% or about 30% were seen for most TCR beta V segments in an earlier analysis. A link between a missense DCLRE1C variant and TCR beta V- and J-gene trimming emerged from a later analysis. It was reported that the classifier diagnosed cytomegalovirus status with high specificity and sensitivity in both the original and validation cohorts.

Researchers ran the PCR with 60 Vbeta and 13 Jbeta primers. Clones were sequenced by immunoSEQ multiplex PCR, and TCRdb holds only the in-frame ones, with some missing. The sample carries roughly 35,000 clones, about 53% recorded once. This clone came up once. Its antigen remains unknown. The TCR originated in a woman between 40 and 50 years old in good health and CMV-seropositive. The specimen was PBMCs.

CDR3 in amino acids: CASSYSRNTEAFF. DNA for the CDR3: TGTGCCAGCAGTTACTCGCGTAACACTGAAGCTTTCTTT. The genes are TRBV6-5 and TRBJ1-1; D ambiguous. Between the trimmed V and J ends, which lost 0 bases and 2 bases, there was a span of 4 bases. Germline-derived CDR1 and CDR2 are MNHEY and SVGAGI. The length of the CDR3 is 13 residues.